This record looks at one TCR beta chain sequence and its context. As yet, its antigen is unknown. The PCR employed 60 Vbeta primers together with 13 Jbeta primers. Repertoires were generated with immunoSEQ multiplex PCR, while TCRdb's copy carries only in-frame clones and drops some. The data contain some 200,000 clones, roughly 13% of them singletons. This sample was taken from a study of cytomegalovirus exposure and HLA in healthy donors. Study-level findings and limits: Later analysis showed most CMV-associated TCR beta chains appearing HLA-restricted. There were some public TCRs occurring in many donors, but most TCR sequences were rare.

Germline CDR1 and CDR2: MGHRA and YSYEKL. V was trimmed by 2 bases and J by 4 bases, leaving 13 bases between them. The CDR3 covers 15 residues. Sample: PBMCs. The chain couples TRBV4-1 to TRBJ2-3; unclear D gene. The sequence came from a man aged 50-59 years in good health and CMV-seropositive. CDR3 residues: CASSQTAGIPDTQYF. DNA for the CDR3: TGCGCCAGCAGCCAAACGGCAGGAATCCCAGATACGCAGTATTTT.